This TCR beta chain is drawn from a study of blood T cell repertoires in COVID-19. Produced via immunoSEQ multiplex PCR; TCRdb's table is partial and in-frame only. The sample includes 150,000 or so clones, around 80% of them seen just once. The germline V gene has CDR1 MNHEY and CDR2 SMNVEV (reference sequence). There are 18 residues in the CDR3. Trimming cost V 5 bases and J 4 bases; bases outside gene matches: 17. Sequenced sample: peripheral blood. The chain employs TRBV27 and TRBJ2-5; 9 bases align to TRBD2. The receptor's source is a woman in her seventies with acute or convalescent COVID-19. CDR3 sequence: CASSLTAGGPKFTETQYF. In nucleotides, the CDR3 is TGTGCCAGCAGTCTGACGGCGGGGGGGCCTAAATTCACAGAGACCCAGTACTTC.